This TCR beta chain was observed in a study of siplizumab effects on memory and regulatory T cells. Per germline, CDR1 SGHNT and CDR2 YYREEE (reference sequence). The V gene end was trimmed by 4 bases and the J gene end by 3 bases; junction bases not matched to a gene: 7. The CDR3 totals 15 residues. Generated by immunoSEQ multiplex PCR, the TCRdb table keeps only in-frame clones and is missing some. The table shows around 100,000 clones, with more than 85% occurring only once. This chain connects TRBV5-4 to TRBJ2-7; TRBD2 aligns across 10 bases. The sequence was obtained from a human donor in good health. Some clones in this sample may be carry-over from other donors' samples. The sequenced sample consisted of CD4+ T cells sorted from blood. CDR3 sequence: CASSVGGLANYEQYF. The DNA of the CDR3 is TGTGCCAGCAGCGTAGGGGGACTAGCGAACTACGAGCAGTACTTC.